Following are 2 T cell receptor beta chains from one sample sequenced in a study of cytomegalovirus exposure and HLA in healthy donors. The PCR made use of 60 Vbeta and 13 Jbeta primers. Sequenced by immunoSEQ multiplex PCR; TCRdb stores in-frame clones only, minus some. The table lists about 94,000 clones, 75% to 85% of them singletons. Material for sequencing was PBMCs. The receptor set was obtained from a middle-aged woman in good health and CMV-seronegative.

J is TRBJ2-1 and V is TRBV7-8; the D gene is possibly TRBD2 (5 bases). Trimming took 11 bases from V and 1 from J, leaving 21 bases between them. CDR1 is SGHVS and CDR2 is FQNEAQ in the germline V gene. The CDR3 has 16 amino acids. CDR3 amino acids: CADKPEGLGSYNEQFF. The CDR3 DNA is TGTGCCGACAAACCGGAAGGACTCGGATCCTACAATGAGCAGTTCTTC.

The V call is TRBV7-3, the J call TRBJ1-4, with D uncertain. Germline loops: CDR1 SGHTA, CDR2 FQGTGA. Between the trimmed V and J ends, which lost 5 bases and 3 bases, there was a span of 10 bases. This CDR3 comprises 14 residues. The CDR3 nucleotides are TGTGCCAGCAGCGGCACCACAGCTAATGAAAAACTGTTTTTT. This gives the protein CASSGTTANEKLFF.